This is a list of T cell receptor beta chains from one sample in a study of blood T cell repertoires in COVID-19. This table comes from immunoSEQ multiplex PCR, and its TCRdb copy is limited to in-frame clones, with some not included. The sample shows approximately 300,000 clones, roughly nine tenths of them seen only once. Input material: peripheral blood. These receptors were collected from a young man who had recovered from COVID-19. The CDR3 runs from the conserved cysteine through the conserved F or W. The D gene is left open where the match is weak. The size entry is marked missing in some rows and otherwise reads once, few, many or a size class.

D | size | J | V | length | CDR3 | DNA
. | once | TRBJ1-1 | TRBV15 | 14 | CATSRTGQNTEAFF | TGTGCCACCAGCAGGACAGGACAGAACACTGAAGCTTTCTTT
. | once | TRBJ2-5 | TRBV10-2 | 14 | CASSRVHPQETQYF | TGCGCCAGCAGTCGGGTCCACCCACAAGAGACCCAGTACTTC
. | . | TRBJ1-4 | TRBV7-2 | 14 | CASSLEGGNEKLFF | TGTGCCAGCAGCTTAGAAGGGGGTAATGAAAAACTGTTTTTT
. | once | TRBJ1-2 | TRBV6-5 | 13 | CASSPNNRDGYTF | TGTGCCAGCAGTCCCAATAACAGGGACGGCTACACCTTC
TRBD1 | . | TRBJ2-5 | TRBV29-1 | 13 | CSVKDRDLETQYF | TGCAGCGTTAAAGACAGGGATCTAGAGACCCAGTACTTC
TRBD1 | . | TRBJ1-2 | TRBV9 | 15 | CASSAGQKYNYGYTF | TGTGCCAGCAGCGCGGGACAGAAGTATAACTATGGCTACACCTTC
. | few | TRBJ1-5 | TRBV15 | 12 | CAGVSFNQPQHF | TGTGCAGGAGTCAGTTTTAATCAGCCCCAGCATTTT
TRBD1 | . | TRBJ2-2 | TRBV29-1 | 14 | CSAETGVNTGELFF | TGCAGCGCTGAGACAGGGGTGAACACCGGGGAGCTGTTTTTT
. | . | TRBJ2-4 | TRBV7-2 | 16 | CASSPDRPLAKNIQYF | TGTGCCAGCAGCCCTGACAGGCCGCTAGCCAAAAACATTCAGTACTTC
TRBD1 | . | TRBJ1-6 | TRBV3-1/TRBV3-2 | 15 | CASSRGQGTNSPLHF | TGTGCCAGCAGCCGTGGACAGGGGACAAATTCACCCCTCCACTTT
. | . | TRBJ2-1 | TRBV15 | 14 | CATSRSTSYNEQFF | TGTGCCACCAGCAGGTCCACTAGCTACAATGAGCAGTTCTTC
TRBD1 | . | TRBJ1-1 | TRBV4-2 | 17 | CASSQGLQGALNTEAFF | TGTGCCAGCAGCCAGGGGTTACAGGGGGCCTTGAACACTGAAGCTTTCTTT
TRBD1 | . | TRBJ1-2 | TRBV11-2 | 16 | CASSSRLTGENYGYTF | TGTGCCAGCAGCTCCCGCCTGACAGGGGAGAACTATGGCTACACCTTC
. | . | TRBJ2-5 | TRBV6-2/TRBV6-3 | 11 | CASSQSRTMYF | TGTGCCAGCAGTCAATCTAGAACGATGTACTTC
TRBD2 | . | TRBJ2-3 | TRBV5-1 | 17 | CASSSGLAGARPDTQYF | TGCGCCAGCAGCTCGGGACTAGCGGGAGCGAGGCCAGATACGCAGTATTTT
. | once | TRBJ2-3 | TRBV4-1 | 14 | CASSQVVATDTQYF | TGCGCCAGCAGCCAAGTTGTAGCGACAGATACGCAGTATTTT
TRBD2 | . | TRBJ2-7 | TRBV6-2/TRBV6-3 | 15 | CASSYRRGGSYEQYF | TGTGCCAGCAGTTATCGGCGGGGGGGCTCCTACGAGCAGTACTTC
TRBD1 | . | TRBJ2-7 | TRBV11-3 | 15 | CASSSETGGGHEQYF | TGTGCCAGCAGCTCCGAGACAGGGGGCGGCCACGAGCAGTACTTC
. | . | TRBJ1-1 | TRBV6-5 | 14 | CASSYAAANTEAFF | TGTGCCAGCAGTTACGCGGCAGCTAACACTGAAGCTTTCTTT
. | . | TRBJ1-4 | TRBV19 | 13 | CATSPNGGEKLFF | TGTGCCACCAGTCCTAACGGCGGGGAAAAACTGTTTTTT
TRBD2 | . | TRBJ2-1 | TRBV7-3 | 15 | CASSPSSGSYNEQFF | TGTGCCAGCAGCCCCTCTAGCGGCTCCTACAATGAGCAGTTCTTC
TRBD2 | . | TRBJ2-3 | TRBV11-2 | 15 | CASSLHGLGTDTQYF | TGTGCCAGCAGCTTACACGGACTAGGTACAGATACGCAGTATTTT